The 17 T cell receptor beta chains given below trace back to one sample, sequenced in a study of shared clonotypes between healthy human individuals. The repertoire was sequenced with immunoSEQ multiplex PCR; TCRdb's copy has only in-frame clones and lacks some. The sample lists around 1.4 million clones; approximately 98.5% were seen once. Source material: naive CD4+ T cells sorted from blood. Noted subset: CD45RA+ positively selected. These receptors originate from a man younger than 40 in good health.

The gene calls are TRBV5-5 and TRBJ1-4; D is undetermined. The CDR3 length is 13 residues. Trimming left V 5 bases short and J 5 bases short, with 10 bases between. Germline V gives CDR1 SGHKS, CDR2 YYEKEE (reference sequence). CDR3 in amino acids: CASSSPVNEKLFF. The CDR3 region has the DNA TGTGCCAGCAGTTCGCCGGTGAATGAAAAACTGTTTTTT. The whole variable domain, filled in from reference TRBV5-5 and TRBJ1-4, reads DAGVTQSPTHLIKTRGQQVTLRCSPISGHKSVSWYQQVLGQGPQFIFQYYEKEERGRGNFPDRFSARQFPNYSSELNVNALLLGDSALYLCASSSPVNEKLFFGSGTQLSVL.

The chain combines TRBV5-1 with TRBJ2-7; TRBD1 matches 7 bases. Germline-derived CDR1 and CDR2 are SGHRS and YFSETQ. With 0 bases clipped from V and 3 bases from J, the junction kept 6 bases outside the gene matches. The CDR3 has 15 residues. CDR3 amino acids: CASSLVGQVGYEQYF. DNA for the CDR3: TGCGCCAGCAGCTTGGTTGGACAGGTCGGCTACGAGCAGTACTTC.

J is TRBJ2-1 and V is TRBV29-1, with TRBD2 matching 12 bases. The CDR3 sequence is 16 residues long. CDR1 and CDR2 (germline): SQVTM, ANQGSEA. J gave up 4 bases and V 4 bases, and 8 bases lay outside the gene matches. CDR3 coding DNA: TGCAGCGTTGGCCCCCGACTAGCGGGAGTATACAATGAGCAGTTCTTC. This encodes CSVGPRLAGVYNEQFF.

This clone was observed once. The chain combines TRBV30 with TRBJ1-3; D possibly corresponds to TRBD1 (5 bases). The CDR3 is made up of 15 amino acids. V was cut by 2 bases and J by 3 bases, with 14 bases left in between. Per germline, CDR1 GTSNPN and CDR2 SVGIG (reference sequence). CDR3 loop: CAWSRDSGSGNTIYF. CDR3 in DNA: TGTGCCTGGAGTCGCGACAGCGGGAGTGGAAACACCATATATTTT. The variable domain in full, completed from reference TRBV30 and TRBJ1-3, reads SQTIHQWPATLVQPVGSPLSLECTVEGTSNPNLYWYRQAAGRGLQLLFYSVGIGQISSEVPQNLSASRPQDRQFILSSKKLLLSDSGFYLCAWSRDSGSGNTIYFGEGSWLTVV.

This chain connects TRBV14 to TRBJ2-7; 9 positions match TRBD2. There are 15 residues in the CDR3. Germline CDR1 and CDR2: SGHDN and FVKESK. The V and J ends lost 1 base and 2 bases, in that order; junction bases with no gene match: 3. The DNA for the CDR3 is TGTGCCAGCAGCCAAGGACTAGCGGTTGCCTACGAGCAGTACTTC. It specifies CASSQGLAVAYEQYF.

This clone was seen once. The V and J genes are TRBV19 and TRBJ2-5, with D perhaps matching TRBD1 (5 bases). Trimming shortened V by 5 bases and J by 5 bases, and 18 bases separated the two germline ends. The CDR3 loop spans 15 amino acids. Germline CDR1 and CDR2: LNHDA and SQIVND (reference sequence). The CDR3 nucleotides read TGTGCCAGTAGTCCTCGGGCAGGGAAACAGGAGACCCAGTACTTC. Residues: CASSPRAGKQETQYF.

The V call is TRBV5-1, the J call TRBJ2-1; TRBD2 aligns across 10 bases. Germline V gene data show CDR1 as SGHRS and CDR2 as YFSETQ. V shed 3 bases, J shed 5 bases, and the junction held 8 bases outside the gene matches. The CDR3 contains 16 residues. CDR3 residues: CASSSAGTSANNEQFF. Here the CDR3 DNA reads TGCGCCAGCAGCTCCGCCGGGACTAGCGCCAACAATGAGCAGTTCTTC.

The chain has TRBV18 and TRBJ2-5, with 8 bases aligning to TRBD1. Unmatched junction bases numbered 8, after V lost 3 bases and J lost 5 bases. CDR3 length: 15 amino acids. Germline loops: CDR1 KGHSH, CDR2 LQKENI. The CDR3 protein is CASSPTGAKWETQYF. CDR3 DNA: TGTGCCAGCTCACCGACAGGGGCCAAATGGGAGACCCAGTACTTC.

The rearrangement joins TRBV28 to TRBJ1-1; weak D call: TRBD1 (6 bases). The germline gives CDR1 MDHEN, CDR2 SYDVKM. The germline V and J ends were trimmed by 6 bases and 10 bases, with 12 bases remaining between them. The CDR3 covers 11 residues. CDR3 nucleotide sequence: TGTGCCAGCAGCGCGGGGGGGCGAGCTTTCTTT. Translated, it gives CASSAGGRAFF.

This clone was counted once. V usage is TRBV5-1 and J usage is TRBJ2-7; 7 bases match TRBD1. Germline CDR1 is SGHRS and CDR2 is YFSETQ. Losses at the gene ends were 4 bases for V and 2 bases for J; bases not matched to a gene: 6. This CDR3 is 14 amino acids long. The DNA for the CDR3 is TGCGCCAGCAGCGCGACAGGGAGAACCTACGAGCAGTACTTC. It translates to CASSATGRTYEQYF.

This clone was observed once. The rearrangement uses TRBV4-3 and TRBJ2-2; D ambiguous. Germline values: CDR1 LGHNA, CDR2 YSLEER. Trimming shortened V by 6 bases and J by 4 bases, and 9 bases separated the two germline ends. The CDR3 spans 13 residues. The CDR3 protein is CASSSLGTGELFF. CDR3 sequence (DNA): TGCGCCAGCAGTTCGCTCGGCACCGGGGAGCTGTTTTTT.

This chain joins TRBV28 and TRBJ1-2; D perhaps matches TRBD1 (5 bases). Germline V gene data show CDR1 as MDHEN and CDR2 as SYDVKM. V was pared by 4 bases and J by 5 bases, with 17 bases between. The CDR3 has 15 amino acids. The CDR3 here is CASSSGPPGRYGYTF. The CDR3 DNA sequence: TGTGCCAGCAGTTCGGGACCGCCGGGACGGTATGGCTACACCTTC.

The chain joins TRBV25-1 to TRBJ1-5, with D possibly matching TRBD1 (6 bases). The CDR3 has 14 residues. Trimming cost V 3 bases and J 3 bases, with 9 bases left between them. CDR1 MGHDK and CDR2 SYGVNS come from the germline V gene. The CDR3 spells CASSDRGINQPQHF. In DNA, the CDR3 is TGTGCCAGCAGTGACAGGGGAATCAATCAGCCCCAGCATTTT.

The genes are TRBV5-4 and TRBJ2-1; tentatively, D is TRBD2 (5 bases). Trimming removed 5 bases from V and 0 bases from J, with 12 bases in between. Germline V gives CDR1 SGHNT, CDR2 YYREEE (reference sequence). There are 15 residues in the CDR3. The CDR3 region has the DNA TGTGCCAGCAGTTCCGACGGGATCTCCTACAATGAGCAGTTCTTC. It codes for CASSSDGISYNEQFF.

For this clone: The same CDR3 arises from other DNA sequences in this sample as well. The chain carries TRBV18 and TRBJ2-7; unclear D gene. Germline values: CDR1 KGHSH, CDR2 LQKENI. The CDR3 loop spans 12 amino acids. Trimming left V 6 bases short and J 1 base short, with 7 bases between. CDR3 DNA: TGTGCCAGCTCCCCTCGTTCCTACGAGCAGTACTTC. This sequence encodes CASSPRSYEQYF.

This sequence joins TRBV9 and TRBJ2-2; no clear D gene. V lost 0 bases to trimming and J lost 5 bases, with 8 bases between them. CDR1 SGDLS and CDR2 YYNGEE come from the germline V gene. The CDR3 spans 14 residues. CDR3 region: CASSVEGWTGELFF. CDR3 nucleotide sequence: TGTGCCAGCAGCGTAGAAGGATGGACCGGGGAGCTGTTTTTT.

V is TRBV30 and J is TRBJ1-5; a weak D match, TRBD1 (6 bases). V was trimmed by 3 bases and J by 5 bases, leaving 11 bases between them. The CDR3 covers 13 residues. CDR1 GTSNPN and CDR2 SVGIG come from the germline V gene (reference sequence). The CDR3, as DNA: TGTGCCTGGAGCAGGGGTAGGGATCAGCCCCAGCATTTT. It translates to CAWSRGRDQPQHF.